A selection of T cell receptor beta chains follows, all from one sample in a study of T-cell memory formation after mild COVID-19. TCRdb passed the 5' RACE reads through MiXCR, listing each CDR3 protein once. The table includes 55,000 to 80,000 distinct CDR3 sequences, 9% to 9.5% detected once. The sample was PBMCs or a T cell subset sorted from them (not recorded which). Receptors were obtained from a man younger than 35 who had mild COVID-19 (a few samples of this study predate the infection). Cell type and time point are not known. CDR3s include the opening cysteine and the closing phenylalanine or tryptophan. Not every row has a clone size; where given, it reads once, few, many or a size class.

clone size,V gene,J gene,CDR3 protein
few,TRBV7-2,TRBJ1-5,CASSHEPGRSNQPQHF
.,TRBV10-3,TRBJ1-5,CAISESIGAGDNQPQHF
many,TRBV4-3,TRBJ1-2,CASSQDRGRGYTF
.,TRBV12-3/TRBV12-4,TRBJ2-5,CASSRSGVRETQYF
few,TRBV4-1,TRBJ2-3,CATRIGASTDTQYF
few,TRBV5-1,TRBJ2-3,CASRPRGQFRQEAWNTQYF
many,TRBV5-6,TRBJ2-5,CASSWRAAGETQYF
many,TRBV6-5,TRBJ2-1,CASSYRWTSGNEQFF
.,TRBV2,TRBJ2-3,CASNPTGTDTQYF
.,TRBV10-3,TRBJ2-5,CAISEPGQDAGETQYF
.,TRBV6-5,TRBJ1-6,CASMQGGLDSPLHF
.,TRBV12-3/TRBV12-4,TRBJ1-2,CASSPSDRGSRGYTF
few,TRBV2,TRBJ2-7,CASSVSQTSVYEQYF
many,TRBV5-4,TRBJ2-1,CASSRASVGGDEQFF
few,TRBV12-3/TRBV12-4,TRBJ1-2,CASSRDRQFF
few,TRBV7-8,TRBJ2-3,CASSFGVGLGSTDTQYF
many,TRBV5-1,TRBJ1-3,CASSLDLARGNTIYF
many,TRBV15,TRBJ1-5,CATSRVGGGRLASNQPQHF
.,TRBV9,TRBJ2-3,CASSVEGGGQITDTQYF
.,TRBV7-9,TRBJ2-7,CASSWGQRAYEQYF
.,TRBV28,TRBJ2-7,CASSAQLAELIVQYF
few,TRBV5-1,TRBJ2-2,CASSPRPPSGDSTGELFF
.,TRBV7-2,TRBJ2-1,CASRRIANEQFF
.,TRBV5-1,TRBJ2-5,CASSLVSSSLETQYF
few,TRBV11-3,TRBJ2-2,CASSLNRGQPTGELFF
.,TRBV6-5,TRBJ2-4,CASSPLAGRLLAKNIQYF
few,TRBV24-1,TRBJ2-3,CATSTSGGTDTQYF
few,TRBV7-2,TRBJ2-1,CASSPPGSYNEQFF
.,TRBV7-3,TRBJ2-6,CASSSGPSGANVLTF
many,TRBV7-2,TRBJ1-5,CASSFATENQPQHF
many,TRBV11-2,TRBJ2-7,CASSLQGHEQYF
many,TRBV4-3,TRBJ2-1,CASSQQWGFSYNEQFF
medium-sized,TRBV6-5,TRBJ2-3,CASTTSGADTQYF
.,TRBV14,TRBJ1-3,CASSPRLSGNTIYF
.,TRBV6-2/TRBV6-3,TRBJ1-1,CASSYGILGTAAFF
many,TRBV9,TRBJ2-3,CASSVHPADTQYF
few,TRBV18,TRBJ2-2,CASSPLAGNTGELFF
.,TRBV19,TRBJ1-5,CASTKQGSQPQHF
many,TRBV14,TRBJ1-4,CASSPSWFLDEKLFF
few,TRBV5-1,TRBJ2-1,CASSLGGGLGSDEQFF
few,TRBV19,TRBJ2-7,CASSKGTPGSYEQYF
many,TRBV5-8,TRBJ2-1,CASTNRGGYEQFF
many,TRBV5-1,TRBJ2-1,CASSAVSGGANEQFF
many,TRBV7-8,TRBJ2-7,CASSLAGHYLYEQYF
many,TRBV3-1,TRBJ2-6,CASTRMGANVLTF
.,TRBV3-1,TRBJ2-1,CASSRGIREQFF
many,TRBV24-1,TRBJ2-3,CATSDWGGDTQYF
.,TRBV5-1,TRBJ1-5,CASRGQPDQPQHF
many,TRBV4-1,TRBJ2-3,CASSQDHTSGGTDTQYF
few,TRBV7-2,TRBJ2-3,CASSWKRGGISDTQYF
medium-sized,TRBV5-1,TRBJ2-3,CASSLERTSTDTQYF
few,TRBV5-1,TRBJ1-2,CASSPGTVEGFYTF
.,TRBV7-2,TRBJ2-4,CASSLVTGGKNIQYF